This note documents a single T cell receptor (beta chain) sequence. TCRdb's table, derived via immunoSEQ multiplex PCR, lists solely in-frame clones and lacks some. Of about 660,000 clones in the sample, roughly 90% were seen once. This entry comes from a study of shared T cell receptors in the human thymus. V was clipped by 2 bases and J by 5 bases; unmatched bases: 5. This CDR3 region has 16 residues. From germline, CDR1 is MNHEY and CDR2 SMNVEV (reference sequence). These data were also filed under a second study, of human thymus T cells. That study reports: Infants served as donors; they were healthy and Finnish and were having corrective surgery for congenital heart defects. Thymus pieces cut out during corrective heart surgery were the tissue that was used. Thymic and blood repertoires appeared to display a bias in their usage of V and J genes. Related work showed strongly overlapping thymic repertoires across unrelated individuals.

The clonotype comes from a boy younger than two with a congenital heart defect. V and J are TRBV27 and TRBJ2-5, with 13 bases matching TRBD2. The sequenced sample was thymocytes. CDR3 residues: CASSLLTSGRYETQYF. In nucleotides, the CDR3 is TGTGCCAGCAGTTTACTGACTAGCGGGAGGTACGAGACCCAGTACTTC.